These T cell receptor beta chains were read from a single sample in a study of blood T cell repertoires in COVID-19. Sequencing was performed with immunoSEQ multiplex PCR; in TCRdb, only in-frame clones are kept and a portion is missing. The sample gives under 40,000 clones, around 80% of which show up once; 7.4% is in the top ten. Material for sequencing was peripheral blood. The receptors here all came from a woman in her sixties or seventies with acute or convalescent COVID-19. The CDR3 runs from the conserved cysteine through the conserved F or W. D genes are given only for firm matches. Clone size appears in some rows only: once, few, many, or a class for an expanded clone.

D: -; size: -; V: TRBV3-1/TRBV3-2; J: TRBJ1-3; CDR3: CASSQGYSTDINTIYF; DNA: TGTGCCAGCAGCCAAGGTTACAGTACGGATATAAACACCATATATTTT
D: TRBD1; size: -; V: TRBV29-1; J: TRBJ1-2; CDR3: CSAGQGDYGYTF; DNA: TGCAGCGCAGGACAGGGGGACTATGGCTACACCTTC
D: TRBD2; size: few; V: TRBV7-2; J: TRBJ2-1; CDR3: CASSSTGTSTYNEQFF; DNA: TGTGCCAGCAGCTCTACCGGGACTAGCACCTACAATGAGCAGTTCTTC
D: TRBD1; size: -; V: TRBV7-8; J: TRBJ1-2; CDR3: CASSFGTGGSYGYTF; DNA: TGTGCCAGCAGCTTCGGAACAGGGGGATCCTATGGCTACACCTTC
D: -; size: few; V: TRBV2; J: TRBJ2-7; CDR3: CASSVEAGVVSEQYF; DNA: TGTGCCAGCAGTGTGGAGGCAGGGGTAGTTAGCGAGCAGTACTTC
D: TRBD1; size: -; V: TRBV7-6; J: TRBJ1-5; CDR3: CASSPGTDSNQPQHF; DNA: TGTGCCAGCAGCCCTGGGACAGATAGCAATCAGCCCCAGCATTTT
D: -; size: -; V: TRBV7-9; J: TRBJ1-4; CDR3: CASSYGLPTNEKLFF; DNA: TGTGCCAGCAGCTATGGCCTTCCAACTAATGAAAAACTGTTTTTT
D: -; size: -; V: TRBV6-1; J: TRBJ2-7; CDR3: CASSELGGLDEQYF; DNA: TGTGCCAGCAGTGAACTAGGAGGATTAGACGAGCAGTACTTC
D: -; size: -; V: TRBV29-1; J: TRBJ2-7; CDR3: CSAKNGDFSYEQYF; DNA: TGCAGCGCTAAGAACGGGGACTTCTCCTACGAGCAGTACTTC
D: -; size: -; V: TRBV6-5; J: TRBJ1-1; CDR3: CASRRTGQNTEAFF; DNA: TGTGCCAGCAGGCGTACCGGACAGAACACTGAAGCTTTCTTT
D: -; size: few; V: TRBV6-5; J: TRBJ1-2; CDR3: CASRRSDYGYTF; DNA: TGTGCCAGCAGACGATCGGACTATGGCTACACCTTC
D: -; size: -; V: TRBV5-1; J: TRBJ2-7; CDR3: CASSLTDTYEQYF; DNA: TGCGCCAGCAGCTTGACGGACACCTACGAGCAGTACTTC
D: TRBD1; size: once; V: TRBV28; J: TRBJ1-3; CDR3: CASSSDRVGNTIYF; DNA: TGTGCCAGCAGTTCCGACAGGGTCGGAAACACCATATATTTT
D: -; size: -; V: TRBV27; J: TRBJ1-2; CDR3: CASSLSGTSGYGYTF; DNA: TGTGCCAGCAGTTTATCCGGGACTAGCGGCTATGGCTACACCTTC
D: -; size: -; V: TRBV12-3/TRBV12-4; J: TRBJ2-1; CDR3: CASSNGGGNEQFF; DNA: TGTGCCAGCAGTAACGGGGGAGGCAATGAGCAGTTCTTC
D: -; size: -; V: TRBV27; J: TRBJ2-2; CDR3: CASSLSRVKKTGELFF; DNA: TGTGCCAGCAGTTTATCGAGGGTAAAAAAAACCGGGGAGCTGTTTTTT
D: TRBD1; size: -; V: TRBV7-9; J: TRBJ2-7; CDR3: CASSMPGQKSSYEQYF; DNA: TGTGCCAGCAGCATGCCGGGACAGAAGAGCTCCTACGAGCAGTACTTC
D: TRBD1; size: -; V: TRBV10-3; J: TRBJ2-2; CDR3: CAISEQGMTGELFF; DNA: TGTGCCATCAGCGAACAGGGGATGACCGGGGAGCTGTTTTTT
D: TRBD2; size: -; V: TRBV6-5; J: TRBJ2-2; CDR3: CASSYSTSGGAGELFF; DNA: TGTGCCAGCAGTTACTCGACTAGCGGGGGGGCCGGGGAGCTGTTTTTT
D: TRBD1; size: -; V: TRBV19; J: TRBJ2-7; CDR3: CASSIAQGSSYEQYF; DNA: TGTGCCAGTAGTATTGCACAGGGGAGCTCCTACGAGCAGTACTTC
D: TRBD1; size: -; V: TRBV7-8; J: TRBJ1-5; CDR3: CASALGTGVSNQPQHF; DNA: TGTGCCTCAGCCCTCGGGACAGGGGTAAGCAATCAGCCCCAGCATTTT
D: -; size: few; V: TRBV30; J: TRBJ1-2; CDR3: CAWGEGGQRTGYTF; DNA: TGTGCCTGGGGCGAGGGCGGCCAAAGGACGGGCTACACCTTC
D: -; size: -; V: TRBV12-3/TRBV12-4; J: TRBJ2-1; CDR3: CASRPAQEQFF; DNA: TGTGCCAGCAGACCCGCGCAAGAGCAGTTCTTC
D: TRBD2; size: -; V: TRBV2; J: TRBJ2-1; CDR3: CASISGLPNNEQFF; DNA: TGTGCCAGCATTTCGGGACTACCGAACAATGAGCAGTTCTTC
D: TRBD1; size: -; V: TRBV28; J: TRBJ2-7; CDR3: CASSSGQFLSYEQYF; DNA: TGTGCCAGCAGTTCGGGACAGTTCTTATCCTACGAGCAGTACTTC
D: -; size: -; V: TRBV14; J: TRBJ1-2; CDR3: CASSLGNYGYTF; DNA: TGTGCCAGCAGCCTCGGGAACTATGGCTACACCTTC
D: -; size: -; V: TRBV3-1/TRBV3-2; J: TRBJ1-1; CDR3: CASGTQNTEAFF; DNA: TGTGCCAGCGGGACACAGAACACTGAAGCTTTCTTT
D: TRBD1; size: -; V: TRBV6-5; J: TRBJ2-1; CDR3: CASSYSGTGIYEQFF; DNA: TGTGCCAGCAGTTACTCCGGGACAGGGATCTATGAGCAGTTCTTC
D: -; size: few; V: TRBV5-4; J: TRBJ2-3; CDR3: CASSIKLLSTDTQYF; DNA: TGTGCCAGCAGCATTAAACTACTAAGCACAGATACGCAGTATTTT
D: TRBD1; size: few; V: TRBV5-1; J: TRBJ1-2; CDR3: CASSLQGTDGYTF; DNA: TGCGCCAGCAGCTTACAGGGGACGGATGGCTACACCTTC
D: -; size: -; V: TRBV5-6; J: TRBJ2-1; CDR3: CASSLQGIRHEQFF; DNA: TGTGCCAGCAGTCTACAGGGCATCCGCCATGAGCAGTTCTTC
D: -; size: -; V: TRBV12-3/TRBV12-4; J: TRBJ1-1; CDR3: CASSLTGSTEAFF; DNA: TGTGCCAGCAGTTTAACAGGGTCCACTGAAGCTTTCTTT
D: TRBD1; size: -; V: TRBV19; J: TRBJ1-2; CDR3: CASSTRGQGRANYGYTF; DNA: TGTGCCAGTAGTACCCGCGGACAGGGAAGAGCTAACTATGGCTACACCTTC
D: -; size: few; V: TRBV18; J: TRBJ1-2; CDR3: CASSPRTASTNYGYTF; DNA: TGTGCCAGCTCACCTCGGACAGCTTCTACTAACTATGGCTACACCTTC
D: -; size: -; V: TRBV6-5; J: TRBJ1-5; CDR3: CASILTGSNQPQHF; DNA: TGTGCCAGCATCCTGACAGGTAGCAATCAGCCCCAGCATTTT
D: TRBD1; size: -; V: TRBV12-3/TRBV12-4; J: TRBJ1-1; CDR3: CASSLTGDTEAFF; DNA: TGTGCCAGCAGTTTGACAGGGGACACTGAAGCTTTCTTT
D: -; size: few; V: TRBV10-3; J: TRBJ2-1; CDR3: CAISETWGGASHEQFF; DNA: TGTGCCATCAGTGAAACTTGGGGGGGGGCCAGTCATGAGCAGTTCTTC
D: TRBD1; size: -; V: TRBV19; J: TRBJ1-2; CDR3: CASTLGQAILDGYTF; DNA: TGTGCCAGTACCTTAGGACAGGCTATCCTCGATGGCTACACCTTC
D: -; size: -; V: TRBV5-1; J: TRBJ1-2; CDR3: CASSPGTSQVGGYTF; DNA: TGCGCCAGCAGCCCCGGGACATCTCAGGTGGGGGGCTACACCTTC
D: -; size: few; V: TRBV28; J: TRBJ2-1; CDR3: CASSLSYGEQFF; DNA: TGTGCCAGCAGTTTATCTTACGGGGAGCAGTTCTTC
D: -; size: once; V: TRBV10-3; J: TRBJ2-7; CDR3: CAISDQALYEQYF; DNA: TGTGCCATCAGTGATCAGGCCCTCTACGAGCAGTACTTC
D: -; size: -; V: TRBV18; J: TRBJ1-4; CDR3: CASSPPQSGGSEKLFF; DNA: TGTGCCAGCTCACCACCTCAATCGGGAGGATCGGAAAAACTGTTTTTT
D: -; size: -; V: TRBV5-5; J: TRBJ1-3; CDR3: CASSRGGIGNTIYF; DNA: TGTGCCAGCAGCCGGGGCGGGATTGGAAACACCATATATTTT
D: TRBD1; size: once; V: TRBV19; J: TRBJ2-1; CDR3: CASSIDSRLGTGYYNEQFF; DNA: TGTGCCAGTAGTATAGATTCGCGGCTGGGGACAGGGTACTACAATGAGCAGTTCTTC
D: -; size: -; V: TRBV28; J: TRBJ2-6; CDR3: CASSLSHGAGANVLTF; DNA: TGTGCCAGCAGTTTATCTCACGGGGCTGGGGCCAACGTCCTGACTTTC
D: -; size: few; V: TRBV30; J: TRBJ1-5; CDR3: CAWSSGYNNQPQHF; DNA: TGTGCCTGGAGTTCAGGGTATAACAATCAGCCCCAGCATTTT
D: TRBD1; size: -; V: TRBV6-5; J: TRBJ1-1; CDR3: CASSHPGQGGTEAFF; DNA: TGTGCCAGCAGTCACCCCGGACAGGGGGGCACTGAAGCTTTCTTT
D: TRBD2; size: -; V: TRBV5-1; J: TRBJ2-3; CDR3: CASSELAGGTDTQYF; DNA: TGCGCCAGCAGCGAGCTAGCGGGGGGCACAGATACGCAGTATTTT
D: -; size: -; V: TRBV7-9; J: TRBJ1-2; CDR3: CASSLAGSGGYGYTF; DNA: TGTGCCAGCAGCTTAGCTGGTTCCGGGGGGTATGGCTACACCTTC
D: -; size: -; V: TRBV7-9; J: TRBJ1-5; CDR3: CASSLGQDKSNQPQHF; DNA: TGTGCCAGCAGCTTGGGGCAGGACAAGAGTAATCAGCCCCAGCATTTT